The clone carrying this T cell receptor beta chain was seen a few times. The source of the sample is a study of beta chain features in type 1 diabetes. Overall study: All of the samples together had some 99 million sorted cells examined.

Reverse transcription of all isolated RNA meant that expressed TCRB transcripts were sequenced. The protocol was immunoSEQ multiplex PCR, while the TCRdb copy is restricted to in-frame clones and leaves out a portion. The sample lists roughly 450,000 clones; around 10% were seen once. CDR3 length equals 15 residues. The germline V gene has CDR1 SGHRS and CDR2 YFSETQ. V lost 5 bases to trimming and J lost 5 bases, with 17 bases between them. Sequences were obtained from naive CD4+ T cells from blood. The chain carries TRBV5-1 and TRBJ2-1; D is ambiguous. The clonotype was recovered from a woman between 18 and 29 years old in good health. The CDR3 protein is CASRLLGSGHNEQFF. For the CDR3, the DNA is TGCGCCAGCAGACTTCTAGGTTCGGGCCACAATGAGCAGTTCTTC.